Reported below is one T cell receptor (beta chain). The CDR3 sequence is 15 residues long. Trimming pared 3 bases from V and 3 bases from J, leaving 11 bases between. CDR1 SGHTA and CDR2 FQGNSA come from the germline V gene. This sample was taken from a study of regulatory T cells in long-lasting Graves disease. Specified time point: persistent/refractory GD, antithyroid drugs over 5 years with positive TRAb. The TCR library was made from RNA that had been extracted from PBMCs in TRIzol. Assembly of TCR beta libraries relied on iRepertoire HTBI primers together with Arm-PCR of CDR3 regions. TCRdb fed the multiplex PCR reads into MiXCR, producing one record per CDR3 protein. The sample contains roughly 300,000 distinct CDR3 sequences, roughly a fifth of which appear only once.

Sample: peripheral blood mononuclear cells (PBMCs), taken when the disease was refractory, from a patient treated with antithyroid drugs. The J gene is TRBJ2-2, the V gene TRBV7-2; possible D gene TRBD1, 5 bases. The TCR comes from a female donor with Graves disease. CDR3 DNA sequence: TGTGCCAGCAGCTTGGGCAGGGTAGACACCGGGGAGCTGTTTTTT. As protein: CASSLGRVDTGELFF.